Below, 2 T cell receptor beta chains from the same sample are listed, as sequenced in a study of HIV-infected patients and healthy controls (dated by TCRdb to 2013 to 2014). Since whole blood was used without any cell fractionation, the repertoire reflected all peripheral T cells in unsorted form. Library preparation was by 5' RACE. Sequencer: Illumina MiSeq. 400 to 550 ng RNA was reverse transcribed with SuperScript III using primers against the alpha and beta constant regions. Separate libraries for the alpha and beta chains were generated through chain-specific third strand synthesis that incorporated multiplexing indices. TCRdb applied fastp at Q25 and MiXCR to the public reads, then kept only in-frame beta chains. Each CDR3 protein gets just one entry, which takes the most common genes and DNA from the rows behind it. Across this sample there are roughly 8,900 distinct CDR3 sequences, with 5.8% seen only once. The ten largest make up roughly 8% of the sample.

The sequencing sample was made of blood. The receptors were gathered from an adult in good health.

This clonotype was observed at least ten times. The chain has TRBV29-1 and TRBJ2-3; 12 nucleotides agree with TRBD1. From germline, CDR1 is SQVTM and CDR2 ANQGSEA. CDR3 length: 15 residues. Losses at the gene ends were 7 bases for V and 6 bases for J; bases not matched to a gene: 11. The CDR3 DNA reads TGCAGCGCTACCGGGACAGGGGGCGGTTGGGATACGCAGTATTTT. As protein: CSATGTGGGWDTQYF.

This chain connects TRBV3-1 to TRBJ2-5, with 10 bases aligning to TRBD2. The CDR3 spans 16 residues. CDR1 LGHDT and CDR2 YNNKEL come from the germline V gene (reference sequence). V shed 0 bases, J shed 7 bases, and the junction held 8 bases outside the gene matches. CDR3 amino acids: CASSQDVSGGGWTQYF. DNA for the CDR3: TGTGCCAGCAGCCAAGATGTCAGCGGGGGGGGTTGGACCCAGTACTTC.